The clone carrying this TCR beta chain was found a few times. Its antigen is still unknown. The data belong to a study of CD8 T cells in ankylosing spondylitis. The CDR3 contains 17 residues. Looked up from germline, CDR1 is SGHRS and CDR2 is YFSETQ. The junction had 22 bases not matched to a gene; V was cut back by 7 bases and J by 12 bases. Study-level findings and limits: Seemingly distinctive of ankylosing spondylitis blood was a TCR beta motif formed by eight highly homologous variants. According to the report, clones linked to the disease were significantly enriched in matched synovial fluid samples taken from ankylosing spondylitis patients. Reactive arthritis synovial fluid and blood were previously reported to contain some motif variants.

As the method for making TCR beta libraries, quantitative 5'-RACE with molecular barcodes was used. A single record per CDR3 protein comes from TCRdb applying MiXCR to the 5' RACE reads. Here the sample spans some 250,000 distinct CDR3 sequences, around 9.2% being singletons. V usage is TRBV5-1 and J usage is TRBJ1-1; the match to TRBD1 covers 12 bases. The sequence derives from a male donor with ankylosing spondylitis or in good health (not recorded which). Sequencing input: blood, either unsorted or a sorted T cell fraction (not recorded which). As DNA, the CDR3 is TGCGCCAGCGGCACTCCGGGACAGGGGGCGGCCGAATACCACCCTTTCTTT. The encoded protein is CASGTPGQGAAEYHPFF.